These 24 T cell receptor beta chains were sequenced from one sample in a study of T cell repertoires in cytomegalovirus infection. TCRdb used MiXCR to reprocess the reads, holding one entry per CDR3 protein. The top ten hold 20% to 30% of the sample, which has more than 500,000 distinct CDR3 sequences, 16% seen once. The sample consisted of CD8+ T cells from PBMCs. Source of these receptors: a human donor in good health (CMV status not recorded). Some clones in this sample may be carry-over from other donors' samples.

The chain joins TRBV5-4 to TRBJ2-7, with TRBD1 matching 7 bases. From germline, CDR1 is SGHNT and CDR2 YYREEE (reference sequence). Trimming removed 3 bases from V and 2 bases from J; junction bases left unmatched: 11. The CDR3 sequence is 16 residues long. The CDR3 loop reads CASSYKPGTEAYEQYF. For the CDR3, the DNA is TGTGCCAGCAGCTACAAGCCCGGGACAGAGGCCTACGAGCAGTACTTC. Full variable domain (remainder filled in from reference TRBV5-4 and TRBJ2-7): ETGVTQSPTHLIKTRGQQVTLRCSSQSGHNTVSWYQQALGQGPQFIFQYYREEENGRGNFPPRFSGLQFPNYSSELNVNALELDDSALYLCASSYKPGTEAYEQYFGPGTRLTVT.

As concerns this clonotype: Just one base apart from a much larger clone, this may be a read error. The chain carries TRBV19 and TRBJ1-1; 8 nucleotides match TRBD1. This CDR3 comprises 13 residues. Germline CDR1 reads LNHDA; CDR2 reads SQIVND (reference sequence). CDR3: CASRTGINTKAFF. CDR3 in DNA: TGTGCCAGTCGGACAGGGATCAACACTAAAGCTTTCTTT.

This clonotype has a count of ten or more. The chain recombines TRBV6-5 with TRBJ2-7; TRBD1 matches 9 bases. Germline-derived CDR1 and CDR2 are MNHEY and SVGAGI. The CDR3 has 13 residues. Germline trimming cut 2 bases from V and 6 bases from J; bases unmatched to any gene: 2. The CDR3 region has the DNA TGTGCCAGCAGTTACCAGGACAGGGGCGAGCAGTACTTC. Encoded protein: CASSYQDRGEQYF.

The sample holds many counts of this clonotype. The genes are TRBV12-3 or TRBV12-4 and TRBJ1-2; 8 positions agree with TRBD1. Losses at the gene ends were 6 bases for V and 3 bases for J; bases not matched to a gene: 3. This CDR3 has 13 residues. The CDR3 sequence: CASRPDRDYGYTF. As DNA, the CDR3 is TGTGCCAGCAGACCGGACAGGGACTATGGCTACACCTTC.

This clonotype was observed at least ten times. The chain recombines TRBV2 with TRBJ1-1, with D tentatively TRBD1 (5 bases). Germline V gives CDR1 SNHLY, CDR2 FYNNEI. Trimming stripped 6 bases from V and 5 bases from J, with 13 bases between. There are 13 residues in the CDR3. The CDR3 reads CASRDSRVTEAFF. CDR3 sequence (DNA): TGTGCCAGCAGAGATTCCAGGGTAACTGAAGCTTTCTTT.

The chain joins TRBV20-1 to TRBJ2-5, with 14 nucleotides matching TRBD2. CDR1 is DFQATT and CDR2 is SNEGSKA in the germline V gene (reference sequence). The trim removed 5 bases at V and 0 bases at J, leaving 11 bases unmatched. The length of the CDR3 is 18 residues. CDR3 amino acids: CSAPDLGLAGENQETQYF. The CDR3 nucleotides are TGCAGTGCTCCTGACTTGGGACTAGCGGGAGAGAACCAAGAGACCCAGTACTTC.

This clonotype was counted at least ten times. The rearrangement joins TRBV6-4 to TRBJ2-5, with 13 bases that match TRBD2. This CDR3 is 17 amino acids long. CDR1 MRHNA and CDR2 SNTAGT come from the germline V gene. V shed 5 bases, J shed 2 bases, and the junction held 8 bases outside the gene matches. CDR3 amino acids: CASSHWTSGSIQETQYF. Here the CDR3 DNA reads TGTGCCAGCAGTCACTGGACTAGCGGGAGTATACAAGAGACCCAGTACTTC.

This clonotype was seen at least ten times. This sequence joins TRBV6-1 and TRBJ1-1; D uncertain. The CDR3 sequence is 16 residues long. Germline lookup yields CDR1 MNHNS and CDR2 SASEGT. Trimming cost V 7 bases and J 2 bases, with 20 bases left between them. The CDR3 DNA reads TGTGCCAGCACGGGCGGGGTAGTGGAGATTAACACTGAAGCTTTCTTT. As protein: CASTGGVVEINTEAFF.

This clonotype was counted at least ten times. CDR3 DNA: TGTGCCAGCAGTTTTGGCGGAAACACCGGGGAGCTGTTTTTT. Its translation: CASSFGGNTGELFF. The chain recombines TRBV12-3 or TRBV12-4 with TRBJ2-2, with D unclear. This CDR3 is 14 amino acids long. V was trimmed by 3 bases and J by 2 bases, leaving 7 bases between them.

This clonotype came up many times. V is TRBV5-6 and J is TRBJ2-2; 7 bases are shared with TRBD2. This CDR3 region has 15 residues. The trim removed 3 bases at V and 3 bases at J, leaving 5 bases unmatched. Germline V gene lookup returns CDR1 SGHDT and CDR2 YYEEEE. DNA for the CDR3: TGTGCCAGCAGCTCTGGGAGGGGCTACACCGGGGAGCTGTTTTTT. This sequence encodes CASSSGRGYTGELFF.

This clonotype was found a few times. The chain joins TRBV6-5 to TRBJ1-5; weak D call: TRBD1 (5 bases). The CDR3 runs 14 residues. The germline V gene encodes CDR1 MNHEY and CDR2 SVGAGI. V shed 2 bases and J shed 3 bases, with 8 bases lying between them. The CDR3 protein is CASSYRGANQPQHF. The CDR3, as DNA: TGTGCCAGCAGTTACCGAGGGGCCAATCAGCCCCAGCATTTT.

V and J are TRBV10-3 and TRBJ2-7; 9 bases align to TRBD1. Per the germline V gene, CDR1 is ENHRY and CDR2 is SYGVKD. J gave up 6 bases and V 2 bases, and 8 bases lay outside the gene matches. CDR3 length: 15 residues. CDR3 residues: CAISETTTGGGEQYF. The DNA for the CDR3 is TGTGCCATCAGTGAGACCACGACAGGGGGAGGCGAGCAGTACTTC.

Many counts were recorded for this clonotype. The V call is TRBV27, the J call TRBJ1-5, with a tentative D call TRBD1 (6 bases). Trimming took 3 bases from V and 3 from J, leaving 18 bases between them. The germline gives CDR1 MNHEY, CDR2 SMNVEV (reference sequence). This CDR3 has 17 amino acids. The CDR3 region is CASSFVGQPTVNQPQHF. CDR3 DNA sequence: TGTGCCAGCAGTTTCGTTGGACAGCCGACAGTCAATCAGCCCCAGCATTTT.

The CDR3 sequence is CASSHQVGNQPQHF. In DNA, the CDR3 is TGCGCCAGCAGCCACCAGGTGGGCAATCAGCCCCAGCATTTT. The genes are TRBV4-1 and TRBJ1-5; D unclear. Trimming stripped 3 bases from V and 2 bases from J, with 8 bases between. Germline V CDR1 and CDR2: MGHRA, YSYEKL. There are 14 residues in the CDR3.

This clonotype was seen repeatedly, ten times or more. This chain links TRBV28 with TRBJ2-7; 7 nucleotides line up with TRBD2. After removal of 6 bases from V and 3 bases from J, the junction contained 8 bases not matched to a gene. There are 14 residues in the CDR3. Looked up from germline, CDR1 is MDHEN and CDR2 is SYDVKM. This CDR3 reads CASRLGGVLYEQYF. CDR3 coding DNA: TGTGCCAGCAGACTTGGGGGGGTTCTCTACGAGCAGTACTTC.

The sample holds many counts of this clonotype. The CDR3 DNA follows: TGCAGTGCTAGGCCTACAGGGTTCCCCTACGAGCAGTACTTC. Encoded protein: CSARPTGFPYEQYF. The chain links TRBV20-1 to TRBJ2-7; a weak D match, TRBD1 (6 bases). CDR1 DFQATT and CDR2 SNEGSKA come from the germline V gene (reference sequence). There are 14 residues in the CDR3. Trimming left V 3 bases short and J 2 bases short, with 14 bases between.

This clonotype occurred a few times. The chain joins TRBV7-9 to TRBJ2-7; tentative D call: TRBD2 (6 bases). The CDR3 sequence is 13 residues long. V dropped 3 bases and J dropped 6 bases, with 12 bases sitting between them. Germline V gives CDR1 SEHNR, CDR2 FQNEAQ (reference sequence). The CDR3 region has the DNA TGTGCCAGCAGCTTTGGAGGGGCCCGCGAGCAGTACTTC. Its translation: CASSFGGAREQYF.

The chain links TRBV12-3 or TRBV12-4 to TRBJ2-7, with 11 bases identical to TRBD2. The ends lost 0 bases at V and 5 bases at J; junction bases unmatched: 0. The CDR3 runs to 14 residues. CDR3 region: CASSLATSGDEQYF. Written as DNA, the CDR3 is TGTGCCAGCAGTTTAGCGACTAGCGGGGACGAGCAGTACTTC.

The sample holds many counts of this clonotype. This sequence joins TRBV6-5 and TRBJ1-1, with a weak D call TRBD1 (5 bases). Germline CDR1 MNHEY, CDR2 SVGAGI. The CDR3 runs 15 residues. V was clipped by 2 bases and J by 1 base, with 11 bases between them. CDR3 nucleotide sequence: TGTGCCAGCAGTTACGGGACTGGGGGGAACACTGAAGCTTTCTTT. Translation: CASSYGTGGNTEAFF.

This clonotype appeared a few times. The J gene is TRBJ2-3, the V gene TRBV10-3; TRBD2 matches at 7 bases. Germline CDR1 and CDR2: ENHRY and SYGVKD. The J segment lost 0 bases and the V segment lost 4 bases, leaving 1 base of the junction unmatched. The CDR3 extends over 14 amino acids. This chain's CDR3 is CAISVRGSTDTQYF. The CDR3 DNA sequence: TGTGCCATCAGTGTGCGGGGGAGCACAGATACGCAGTATTTT.

This clonotype was found many times. This chain connects TRBV7-3 to TRBJ1-2; D not resolved. V was shortened by 4 bases and J by 3 bases, with 9 bases between the two germline ends. The germline V gene has CDR1 SGHTA and CDR2 FQGTGA. The CDR3 totals 13 residues. CDR3 amino acids: CASSSSEDYGYTF. The CDR3 DNA is TGTGCCAGCAGCTCGTCCGAAGACTATGGCTACACCTTC. The variable domain in full, completed from reference TRBV7-3 and TRBJ1-2, reads GAGVSQTPSNKVTEKGKYVELRCDPISGHTALYWYRQSLGQGPEFLIYFQGTGAADDSGLPNDRFFAVRPEGSVSTLKIQRTERGDSAVYLCASSSSEDYGYTFGSGTRLTVV.

This clonotype was seen at least ten times. This rearrangement joins TRBV27 to TRBJ2-7, with 9 bases that match TRBD1. Looked up from germline, CDR1 is MNHEY and CDR2 is SMNVEV (reference sequence). CDR3 length: 16 amino acids. Germline trimming cut 1 base from V and 0 bases from J; bases unmatched to any gene: 4. The CDR3 DNA reads TGTGCCAGCAGTTTATACGGGACAGGGATCTCCTACGAGCAGTACTTC. It is translated as CASSLYGTGISYEQYF.

A remark on this clonotype: Given a much more abundant clone one base away, this may be a read error. The CDR3 ends on some other residue instead of the conserved phenylalanine or tryptophan, so this is likely a read error. The chain carries TRBV28 and TRBJ1-2; D perhaps matches TRBD1 (5 bases). V lost 4 bases and J 1 base, leaving 13 bases between the germline ends. The CDR3 spans 15 residues. CDR1 and CDR2 from the germline V gene are MDHEN and SYDVKM. For the CDR3, the DNA is TGTGCCAGCAGTTCTGGGGACGGGTTTAACTATGGCTACACCTTA. Encoded protein: CASSSGDGFNYGYTL.

The chain employs TRBV6-1 and TRBJ1-1; possible D gene TRBD1, 5 bases. V was pared by 3 bases and J by 1 base, with 15 bases between. This CDR3 is built from 16 residues. In germline, CDR1 is MNHNS, CDR2 SASEGT. The CDR3, as DNA: TGTGCCAGCAGTGACCGGTATCGGACAAAGAACACTGAAGCTTTCTTT. It yields the protein CASSDRYRTKNTEAFF.